This T cell receptor (beta chain) is from a study of identical twins. Only a few counts were recorded for this clonotype. The J segment lost 5 bases and the V segment lost 6 bases, leaving 7 bases of the junction unmatched. The CDR3 sequence is 14 residues long. TCRdb independently ran MiXCR on the 5' RACE reads; one entry per CDR3 protein. The sample records 400,000 to 500,000 distinct CDR3 sequences, approximately 17% being singletons. The specimen was naive T cells sorted from blood. The chain employs TRBV12-3 or TRBV12-4 and TRBJ2-1; the match to TRBD2 covers 7 bases. This sequence was found in a middle-aged man in good health. The CDR3 DNA reads TGTGCCAGCAGGGTCGGGGGGTTCGACAATGAGCAGTTCTTC. The encoded protein is CASRVGGFDNEQFF.